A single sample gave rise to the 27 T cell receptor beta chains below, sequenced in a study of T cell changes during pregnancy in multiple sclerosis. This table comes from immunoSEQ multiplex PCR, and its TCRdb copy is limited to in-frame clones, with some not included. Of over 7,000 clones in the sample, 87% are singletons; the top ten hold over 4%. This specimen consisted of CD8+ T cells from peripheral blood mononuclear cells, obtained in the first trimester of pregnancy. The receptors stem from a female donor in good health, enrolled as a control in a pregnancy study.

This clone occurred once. CDR3 in DNA: TGTGCCAGCAGCTTGGGACCTTTTGGGGACAGAAGTGGCTACACCTTC. It codes for CASSLGPFGDRSGYTF. The rearrangement joins TRBV5-6 to TRBJ1-2; TRBD1 agrees at 7 bases. Looked up from germline, CDR1 is SGHDT and CDR2 is YYEEEE. The CDR3 consists of 16 residues. The trim removed 0 bases at V and 7 bases at J, leaving 12 bases unmatched.

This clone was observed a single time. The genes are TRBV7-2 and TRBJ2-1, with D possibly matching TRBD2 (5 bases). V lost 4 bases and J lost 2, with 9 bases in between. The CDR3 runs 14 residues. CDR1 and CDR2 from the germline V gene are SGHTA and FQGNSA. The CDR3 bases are TGTGCCAGCAGCTACCGGGATGCCTACAATGAGCAGTTCTTC. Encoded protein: CASSYRDAYNEQFF.

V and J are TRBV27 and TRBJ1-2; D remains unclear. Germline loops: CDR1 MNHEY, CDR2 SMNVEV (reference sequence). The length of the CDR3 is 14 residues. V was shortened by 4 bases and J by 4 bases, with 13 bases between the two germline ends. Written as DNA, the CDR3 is TGTGCCAGCAGTTCCCTCTTGAGCGGCTATGGCTACACCTTC. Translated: CASSSLLSGYGYTF.

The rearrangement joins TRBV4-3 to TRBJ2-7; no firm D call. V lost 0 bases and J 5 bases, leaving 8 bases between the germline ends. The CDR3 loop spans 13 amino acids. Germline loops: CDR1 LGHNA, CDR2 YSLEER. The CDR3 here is CASSQDFENEQYF. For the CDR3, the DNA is TGCGCCAGCAGCCAAGATTTCGAGAACGAGCAGTACTTC.

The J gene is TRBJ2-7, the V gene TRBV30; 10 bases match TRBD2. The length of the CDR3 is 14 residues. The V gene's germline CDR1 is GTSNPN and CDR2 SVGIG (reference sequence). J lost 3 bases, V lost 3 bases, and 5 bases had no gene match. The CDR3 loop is CAWSRLAGVYEQYF. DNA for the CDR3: TGTGCCTGGAGCAGGCTAGCGGGAGTCTACGAGCAGTACTTC.

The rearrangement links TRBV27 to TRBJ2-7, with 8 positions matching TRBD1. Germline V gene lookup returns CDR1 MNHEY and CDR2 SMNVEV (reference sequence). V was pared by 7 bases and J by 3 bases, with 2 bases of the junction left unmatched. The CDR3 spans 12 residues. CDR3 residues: CASKGQGYEQYF. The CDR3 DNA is TGTGCCAGCAAAGGACAGGGCTACGAGCAGTACTTC.

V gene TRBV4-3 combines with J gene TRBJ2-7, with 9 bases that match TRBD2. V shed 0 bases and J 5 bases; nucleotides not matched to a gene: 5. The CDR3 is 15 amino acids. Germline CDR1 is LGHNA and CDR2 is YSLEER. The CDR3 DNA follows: TGCGCCAGCAGCCAAGATGGTAGCGGGAGTGACGAGCAGTACTTC. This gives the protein CASSQDGSGSDEQYF.

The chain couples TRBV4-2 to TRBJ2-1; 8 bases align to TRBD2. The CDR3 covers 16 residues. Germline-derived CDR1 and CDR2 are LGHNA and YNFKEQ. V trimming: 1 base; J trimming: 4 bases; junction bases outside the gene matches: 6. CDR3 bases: TGTGCCAGCAGCCAAGGGGGGGGACTAGGTTACAATGAGCAGTTCTTC. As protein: CASSQGGGLGYNEQFF.

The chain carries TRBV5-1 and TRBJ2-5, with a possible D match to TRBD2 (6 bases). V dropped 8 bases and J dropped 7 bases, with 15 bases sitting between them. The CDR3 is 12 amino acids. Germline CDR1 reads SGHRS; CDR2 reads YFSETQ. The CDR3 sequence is CASREPEGTQYF. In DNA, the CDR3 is TGCGCCAGTCGGGAGCCCGAAGGGACCCAGTACTTC.

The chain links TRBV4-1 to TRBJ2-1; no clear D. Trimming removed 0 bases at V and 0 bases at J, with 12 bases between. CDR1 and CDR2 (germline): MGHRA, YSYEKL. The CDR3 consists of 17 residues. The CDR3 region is CASSQEPLPGSYNEQFF. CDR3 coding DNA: TGCGCCAGCAGCCAAGAACCTCTTCCCGGCTCCTACAATGAGCAGTTCTTC.

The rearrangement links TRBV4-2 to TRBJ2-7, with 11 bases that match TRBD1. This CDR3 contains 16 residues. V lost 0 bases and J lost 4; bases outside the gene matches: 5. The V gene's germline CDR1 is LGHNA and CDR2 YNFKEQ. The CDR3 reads CASSQEGTGGLYEQYF. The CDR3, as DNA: TGTGCCAGCAGCCAAGAGGGGACAGGGGGGTTATACGAGCAGTACTTC.

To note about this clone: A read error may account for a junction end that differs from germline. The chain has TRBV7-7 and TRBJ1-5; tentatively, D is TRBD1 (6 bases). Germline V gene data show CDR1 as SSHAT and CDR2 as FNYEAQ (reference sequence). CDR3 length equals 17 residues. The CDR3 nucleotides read TGTGCTAGCAGCTTAGTGGGGGACAAATATAGCAATCAGCCCCAGCATTTT. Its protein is CASSLVGDKYSNQPQHF.

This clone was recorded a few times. This CDR3 reads CASSNTGGEYEQYF. The CDR3 nucleotides read TGTGCCAGCAGCAATACAGGGGGCGAATACGAGCAGTACTTC. The chain uses TRBV7-9 and TRBJ2-7, with 9 bases aligning to TRBD1. This CDR3 region has 14 residues. The V segment lost 5 bases and the J segment 4 bases; nucleotides outside the gene matches: 6. Germline values: CDR1 SEHNR, CDR2 FQNEAQ (reference sequence). Drawing the rest from reference TRBV7-9 and TRBJ2-7, the complete variable domain is DTGVSQNPRHKITKRGQNVTFRCDPISEHNRLYWYRQTLGQGPEFLTYFQNEAQLEKSRLLSDRFSAERPKGSFSTLEIQRTEQGDSAMYLCASSNTGGEYEQYFGPGTRLTVT.

The CDR3 loop reads CASSPLAGGPGLEQFF. The CDR3 bases are TGTGCCAGCAGCCCCTTAGCGGGGGGGCCGGGTTTAGAGCAGTTCTTC. The gene calls are TRBV5-4 and TRBJ2-1, with 11 bases identical to TRBD2. Germline V gives CDR1 SGHNT, CDR2 YYREEE (reference sequence). The CDR3 loop spans 16 amino acids. V was pared by 4 bases and J by 10 bases, with 13 bases of the junction left unmatched. Filled out from reference TRBV5-4 and TRBJ2-1, the complete variable domain reads ETGVTQSPTHLIKTRGQQVTLRCSSQSGHNTVSWYQQALGQGPQFIFQYYREEENGRGNFPPRFSGLQFPNYSSELNVNALELDDSALYLCASSPLAGGPGLEQFFGPGTRLTVL.

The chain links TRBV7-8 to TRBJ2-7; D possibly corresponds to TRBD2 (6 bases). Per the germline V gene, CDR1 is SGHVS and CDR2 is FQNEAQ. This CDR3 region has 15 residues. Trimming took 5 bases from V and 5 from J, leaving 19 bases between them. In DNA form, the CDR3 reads TGTGCCAGCAGCCGGTTGGGGGGAATTGGGGACGAGCAGTACTTC. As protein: CASSRLGGIGDEQYF.

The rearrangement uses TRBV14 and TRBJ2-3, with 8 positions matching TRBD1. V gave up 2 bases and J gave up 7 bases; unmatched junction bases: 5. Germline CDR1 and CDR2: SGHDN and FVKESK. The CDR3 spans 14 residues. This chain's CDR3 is CASSQSTGENTQYF. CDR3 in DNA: TGTGCCAGCAGCCAATCGACAGGGGAAAATACGCAGTATTTT.

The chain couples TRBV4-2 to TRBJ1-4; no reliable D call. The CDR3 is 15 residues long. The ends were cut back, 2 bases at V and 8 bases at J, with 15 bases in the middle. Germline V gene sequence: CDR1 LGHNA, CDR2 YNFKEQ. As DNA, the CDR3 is TGTGCCAGCAGCCAACTCCGGGAGCACATGGAAAAACTGTTTTTT. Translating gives CASSQLREHMEKLFF.

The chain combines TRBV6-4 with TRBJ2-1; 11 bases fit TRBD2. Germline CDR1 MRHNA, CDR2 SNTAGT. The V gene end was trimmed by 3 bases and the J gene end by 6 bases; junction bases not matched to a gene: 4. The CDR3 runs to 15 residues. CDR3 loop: CASSDGSGGANEQFF. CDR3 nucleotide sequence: TGTGCCAGCAGTGATGGTAGCGGGGGGGCCAATGAGCAGTTCTTC.

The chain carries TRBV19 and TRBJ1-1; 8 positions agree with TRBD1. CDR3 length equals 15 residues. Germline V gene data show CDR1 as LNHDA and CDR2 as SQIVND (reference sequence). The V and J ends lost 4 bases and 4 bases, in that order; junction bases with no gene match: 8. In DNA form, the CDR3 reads TGTGCCAGTAGTACCTACGGACAGGGAGGCACTGAAGCTTTCTTT. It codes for CASSTYGQGGTEAFF.

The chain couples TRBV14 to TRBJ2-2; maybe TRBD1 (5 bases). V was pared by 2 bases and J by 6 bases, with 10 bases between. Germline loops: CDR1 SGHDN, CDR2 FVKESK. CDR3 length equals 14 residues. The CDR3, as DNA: TGTGCCAGCAGCCAATTTTCAGGGTCCGGGGAGCTGTTTTTT. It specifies CASSQFSGSGELFF.

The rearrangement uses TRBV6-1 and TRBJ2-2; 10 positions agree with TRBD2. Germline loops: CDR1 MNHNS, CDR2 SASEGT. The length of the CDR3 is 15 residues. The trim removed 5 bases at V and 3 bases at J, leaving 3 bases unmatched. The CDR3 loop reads CASSSSGGDTGELFF. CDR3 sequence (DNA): TGTGCCAGCAGTTCCAGCGGGGGGGACACCGGGGAGCTGTTTTTT.

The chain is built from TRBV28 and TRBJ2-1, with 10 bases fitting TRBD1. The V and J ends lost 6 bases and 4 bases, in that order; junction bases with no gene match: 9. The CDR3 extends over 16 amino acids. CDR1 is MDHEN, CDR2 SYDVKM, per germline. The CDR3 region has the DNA TGTGCCAGCAGCGACAGGCGGACAGGGGGATACAATGAGCAGTTCTTC. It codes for CASSDRRTGGYNEQFF.

CDR3 protein: CASREGGGSNEQFF. The CDR3 DNA sequence: TGCGCCAGCAGGGAGGGCGGGGGGAGCAATGAGCAGTTCTTC. The genes are TRBV10-2 and TRBJ2-1; 8 bases line up with TRBD2. CDR1 and CDR2 (germline): WSHSY, SAAADI. CDR3 size: 14 residues. The V and J ends lost 6 bases and 6 bases, in that order; junction bases with no gene match: 7.

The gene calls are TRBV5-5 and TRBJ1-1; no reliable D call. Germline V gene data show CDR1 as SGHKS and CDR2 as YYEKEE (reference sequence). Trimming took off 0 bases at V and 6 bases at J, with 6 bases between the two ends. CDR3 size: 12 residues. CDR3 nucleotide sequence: TGTGCCAGCAGCTTGGTAAGCGCTGAAGCTTTCTTT. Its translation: CASSLVSAEAFF.

The CDR3 loop is CAIRDGTATGELFF. CDR3 nucleotides: TGTGCCATCAGGGACGGGACTGCCACCGGGGAGCTGTTTTTT. V and J are TRBV10-3 and TRBJ2-2, with TRBD2 as a possible D gene (6 bases). Germline V gene data show CDR1 as ENHRY and CDR2 as SYGVKD. The CDR3 loop spans 14 amino acids. The germline V and J ends were trimmed by 6 bases and 4 bases, with 12 bases remaining between them.

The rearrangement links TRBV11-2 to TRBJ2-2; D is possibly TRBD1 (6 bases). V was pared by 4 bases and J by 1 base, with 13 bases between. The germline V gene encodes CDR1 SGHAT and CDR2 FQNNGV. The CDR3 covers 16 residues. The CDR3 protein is CASSSWGLGNTGELFF. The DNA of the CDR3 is TGTGCCAGCAGCTCCTGGGGGCTGGGGAACACCGGGGAGCTGTTTTTT.

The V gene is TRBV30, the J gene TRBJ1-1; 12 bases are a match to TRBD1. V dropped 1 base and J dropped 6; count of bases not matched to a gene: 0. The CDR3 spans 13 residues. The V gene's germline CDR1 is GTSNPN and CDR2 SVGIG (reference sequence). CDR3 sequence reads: CAWSGDRGPEAFF. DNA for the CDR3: TGTGCCTGGAGTGGGGACAGGGGGCCTGAAGCTTTCTTT.